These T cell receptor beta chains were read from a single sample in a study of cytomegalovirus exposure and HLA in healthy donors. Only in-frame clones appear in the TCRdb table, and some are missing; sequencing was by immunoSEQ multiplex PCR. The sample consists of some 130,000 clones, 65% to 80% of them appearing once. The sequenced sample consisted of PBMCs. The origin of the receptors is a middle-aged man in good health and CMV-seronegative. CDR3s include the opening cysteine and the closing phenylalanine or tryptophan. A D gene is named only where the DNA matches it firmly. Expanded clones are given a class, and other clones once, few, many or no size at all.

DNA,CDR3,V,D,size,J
TGTGCCAGCAGTACCCAGACTAGCGGGACCTCCTACGAGCAGTACTTC,CASSTQTSGTSYEQYF,TRBV28,TRBD2,-,TRBJ2-7
TGTGCCAGCAGCTTGGATTTGGGACTAGCGGGGGGACAAGAGACCCAGTACTTC,CASSLDLGLAGGQETQYF,TRBV5-4,TRBD2,-,TRBJ2-5
TGTGCCAGCAGCTTGGGACAGGGTACCGGCGAGCAGTACTTC,CASSLGQGTGEQYF,TRBV7-2,TRBD1,-,TRBJ2-7
TGTGCCAGCAGCCAGGGAGGGTGGGACTCGGGCTACACCTTC,CASSQGGWDSGYTF,TRBV7-3,-,-,TRBJ1-2
TGTGCCAGCAGTTTACACCCGAGGGCCTACGAGCAGTACTTC,CASSLHPRAYEQYF,TRBV6-5,-,-,TRBJ2-7
TGTGCCAGCAGCTCCAGACTTTCGGGAACCCAAAGCACAGATACGCAGTATTTT,CASSSRLSGTQSTDTQYF,TRBV7-9,-,-,TRBJ2-3
TGCGCCAGCGCGGGTGGGCAGGGGACGTTCTACGAGCAGTACTTC,CASAGGQGTFYEQYF,TRBV4-1,-,-,TRBJ2-7
TGTGCCAGCAGCTTAGCCGGGGGGAGTTCACCCCTCCACTTT,CASSLAGGSSPLHF,TRBV7-2,-,-,TRBJ1-6
TGTGCCAGCAGTTCGACGCAGGGGTACACTGAAGCTTTCTTT,CASSSTQGYTEAFF,TRBV27,-,-,TRBJ1-1
TGTGCCAGCAGTGAATTCAGGGACGAGCAGTACTTC,CASSEFRDEQYF,TRBV6-1,-,-,TRBJ2-7
TGTGCCAGCAGCCGAAGGTTCGGGAATGAGCAGTTCTTC,CASSRRFGNEQFF,TRBV11-3,-,-,TRBJ2-1
TGTGCCAGCAGTTTTCAACAGGGGGCCACCGGGGAGCTGTTTTTT,CASSFQQGATGELFF,TRBV27,TRBD1,-,TRBJ2-2
TGTGCCAGCAGCTTAGGGACAGTTTGCTACTACGAGCAGTACTTC,CASSLGTVCYYEQYF,TRBV7-4,-,-,TRBJ2-7
TGCGCCAGCAGCCAAGTCCTAACTAGGGTTGGCGAGCAGTACTTC,CASSQVLTRVGEQYF,TRBV4-3,-,-,TRBJ2-7
TGCGCCAGCAGCTTCGGACAGGCCGATGAAAAACTGTTTTTT,CASSFGQADEKLFF,TRBV5-1,TRBD1,-,TRBJ1-4
TGTGCCAGCAGCGTAGGGGGACTAGCGGGGACCGGGGAGCTGTTTTTT,CASSVGGLAGTGELFF,TRBV9,TRBD2,-,TRBJ2-2
TGTGCCAGCAGTCGTCGGGACTCATCCCCCAAAAACATTCAGTACTTC,CASSRRDSSPKNIQYF,TRBV2,-,-,TRBJ2-4
TGTGCCAGCAGATCCGAGGGGACCCAGTACTTC,CASRSEGTQYF,TRBV7-2,-,-,TRBJ2-5
TGTGCCAGCAGTGCGTTATGGGGGGCAGATACGCAGTATTTT,CASSALWGADTQYF,TRBV9,-,-,TRBJ2-3
TGTGCCTGGAGTCCATTGACAGGGTATGGCTACACCTTC,CAWSPLTGYGYTF,TRBV30,TRBD1,few,TRBJ1-2
TGTGCCAGCAGCGTAGTCGAGGGAGGGGGAATCTCTGGGGCCAACGTCCTGACTTTC,CASSVVEGGGISGANVLTF,TRBV9,-,once,TRBJ2-6
TGTGCCAGCAGCCCAACGGGGGAGGGATTTAATGAAAAACTGTTTTTT,CASSPTGEGFNEKLFF,TRBV13,-,-,TRBJ1-4
TGTGCCATCAGTGAGTCGATATTGGGCAGGCCCCGGACTGGAAACACAGATACGCAGTATTTT,CAISESILGRPRTGNTDTQYF,TRBV10-3,-,-,TRBJ2-3
TGTGCCAGCTCCCCGAACACGGGGGTCTCCTACGAGCAGTACTTC,CASSPNTGVSYEQYF,TRBV7-2,-,-,TRBJ2-7
TGCGCCAGCAGCCAAGGGGTTGGCGGGAGCACAGATACGCAGTATTTT,CASSQGVGGSTDTQYF,TRBV4-3,-,-,TRBJ2-3
TGTGCCAGCAGTCCCCATGCAACTAATGAAAAACTGTTTTTT,CASSPHATNEKLFF,TRBV6-1,-,few,TRBJ1-4
TGCGCCAGCAGCCTAGAAAGGACAGGGGCTGATATGAACTATGGCTACACCTTC,CASSLERTGADMNYGYTF,TRBV4-3,TRBD1,few,TRBJ1-2
TGTGCCAGCAGTGCATCTAGCGGGAGGGCCCGGGAGCAGTTCTTC,CASSASSGRAREQFF,TRBV2,TRBD2,few,TRBJ2-1
TGTGCCAGCAGCCCCAGAAATTCCTACGAGCAGTACTTC,CASSPRNSYEQYF,TRBV27,-,-,TRBJ2-7
TGTGCCAGCAGCTGGGTTGGAGGGTGGGACGAGCAGTACTTC,CASSWVGGWDEQYF,TRBV7-9,-,-,TRBJ2-7
TGTGCCAGCAGTTCCCGACTCGGCGGCTATGGCTACACCTTC,CASSSRLGGYGYTF,TRBV7-2,-,-,TRBJ1-2
TGTGCCAGCAGTGACCCTACAGGGAGCTCCTACAATGAGCAGTTCTTC,CASSDPTGSSYNEQFF,TRBV25-1,-,-,TRBJ2-1